This passage covers 10 T cell receptor beta chains from one sample sequenced in a study of T cells in narcolepsy (dated by TCRdb to the late 2010s). Libraries were built with the immunoSEQ multiplex PCR assay. Here the immuneACCESS table is served through TCRdb, limited to in-frame sequences with V and J called. Missing clones are a known gap in these copies; in checked studies unresolved V genes cover under half, and the rest lacks a known reason. This sample holds some 33,000 clones; 90% were observed only once. More than 0.95% of the sample lies in the top ten. The material sequenced was CD45RA- memory CD4+ T cells from PBMCs. The meaning of the sample's cell subset or site label: memory T cells sorted ex vivo from peripheral blood. Every receptor here comes from a human donor with narcolepsy.

This clone came up a few times. The V gene is TRBV19, the J gene TRBJ1-1, with D uncertain. Trimming shortened V by 5 bases and J by 0 bases, and 10 bases separated the two germline ends. From germline, CDR1 is LNHDA and CDR2 SQIVND (reference sequence). The CDR3 is made up of 14 amino acids. CDR3 in DNA: TGTGCCAGTAGTGACACCGCCATGAACACTGAAGCTTTCTTT. Its translation: CASSDTAMNTEAFF.

V usage is TRBV6-6 and J usage is TRBJ2-2; no reliable D call. Between the trimmed V and J ends, which lost 6 bases and 4 bases, there was a span of 3 bases. Per the germline V gene, CDR1 is MNHNY and CDR2 is SVGAGI (reference sequence). The CDR3 runs 11 residues. The CDR3 DNA reads as TGTGCCAGCAGGATCACCGGGGAGCTGTTTTTT. Its protein is CASRITGELFF.

The rearrangement uses TRBV14 and TRBJ2-1; perhaps TRBD2 as D (5 bases). Between the trimmed V and J ends, which lost 4 bases and 5 bases, there was a span of 12 bases. The CDR3 loop spans 14 amino acids. The germline gives CDR1 SGHDN, CDR2 FVKESK. This CDR3 reads CASSRTSLNNEQFF. The CDR3 nucleotides are TGTGCCAGCAGCCGTACTAGTTTAAACAATGAGCAGTTCTTC. Using reference TRBV14 and TRBJ2-1 for the parts outside the CDR3, the full variable domain is EAGVTQFPSHSVIEKGQTVTLRCDPISGHDNLYWYRRVMGKEIKFLLHFVKESKQDESGMPNNRFLAERTGGTYSTLKVQPAELEDSGVYFCASSRTSLNNEQFFGPGTRLTVL.

The V call is TRBV6-1, the J call TRBJ1-1, with a possible D match to TRBD1 (5 bases). Trimming stripped 10 bases from V and 4 bases from J, with 16 bases between. The CDR3 sequence is 13 residues long. CDR1 is MNHNS and CDR2 is SASEGT in the germline V gene. The CDR3 coding sequence is TGTGCCACCCAAAGGGGAGCAGGCACTGAAGCTTTCTTT. This translates into CATQRGAGTEAFF.

The count of this clone is one. V is TRBV4-2 and J is TRBJ2-2; D may be TRBD1 or TRBD2 (6 bases each). Germline V gene sequence: CDR1 LGHNA, CDR2 YNFKEQ. V shed 0 bases and J shed 8 bases, with 16 bases lying between them. CDR3 length equals 16 residues. The DNA for the CDR3 is TGTGCCAGCAGCCAAGATCGCGGGACAACCGGGGGGGAGCTGTTTTTT. Amino acid sequence: CASSQDRGTTGGELFF.

This rearrangement joins TRBV19 to TRBJ2-3; possible D gene TRBD1, 7 bases. The CDR3 contains 14 residues. Trimming took off 5 bases at V and 2 bases at J, with 11 bases between the two ends. CDR1 LNHDA and CDR2 SQIVND come from the germline V gene (reference sequence). Here the CDR3 reads CASSAGQLTDTQYF. The CDR3 DNA sequence: TGTGCCAGTAGTGCGGGACAGCTCACAGATACGCAGTATTTT.

V is TRBV7-9 and J is TRBJ1-4, with D perhaps TRBD1 (5 bases). Germline V lookup: CDR1 SEHNR, CDR2 FQNEAQ (reference sequence). The CDR3 consists of 14 residues. The V gene lost 3 bases and the J gene lost 5 bases, with 10 bases spanning the gap. The CDR3 DNA reads as TGTGCCAGCAGCTTGGGGACGGGAAATGAAAAACTGTTTTTT. It codes for CASSLGTGNEKLFF.

V usage is TRBV6-1 and J usage is TRBJ2-7; no reliable D call. Per the germline V gene, CDR1 is MNHNS and CDR2 is SASEGT. V shed 8 bases and J shed 6 bases, with 11 bases lying between them. The CDR3 has 11 amino acids. In nucleotides, the CDR3 is TGTGCCAGCCTCGAATGGCGCGAGCAGTACTTC. This encodes CASLEWREQYF.

The rearrangement joins TRBV11-2 to TRBJ2-1; D unclear. The CDR3 is 17 residues long. CDR1 and CDR2 from the germline V gene are SGHAT and FQNNGV. V lost 0 bases and J 8 bases, leaving 20 bases between the germline ends. As DNA, the CDR3 is TGTGCCAGCAGCTTAGATGCGGCAAGAATGGGTTTGGATGAGCAGTTCTTC. Protein sequence: CASSLDAARMGLDEQFF.

V is TRBV7-9 and J is TRBJ2-1; a possible D gene is TRBD1 (6 bases). The germline V gene has CDR1 SEHNR and CDR2 FQNEAQ (reference sequence). Trimming took off 11 bases at V and 1 base at J, with 15 bases between the two ends. This CDR3 has 14 residues. CDR3 loop: CASGQGSSYNEQFF. The CDR3 nucleotides are TGTGCCTCGGGCCAGGGGTCATCCTACAATGAGCAGTTCTTC.